This paragraph covers one T cell receptor (beta chain) sequence. The repertoire was sequenced with immunoSEQ multiplex PCR; TCRdb's copy has only in-frame clones and lacks some. This table holds more than 9,500 clones, just under 75% found once. Regarding treatment: randomized to nivolumab then ipilimumab (arm A) or the reverse (arm B). No patient had prior DNA-damaging chemotherapy. Sorted cells were live CD3+CD8+, lacking CD19 and CD56, from PBMCs. This record comes from a study of sequential checkpoint blockade in melanoma. In the study overall: Each arm's sequence ended with maintenance nivolumab.

Germline loops: CDR1 MNHNS, CDR2 SASEGT. CDR3 length equals 15 residues. The junction had 6 bases not matched to a gene; V was cut back by 4 bases and J by 5 bases. This TCR was sampled from a human donor with melanoma. The sample here was CD8+ T cells sorted from blood (inferred from file names), taken from a patient given nivolumab and ipilimumab in sequence. V is TRBV6-1 and J is TRBJ2-1, with 9 positions matching TRBD2. CDR3 sequence: CASSASGGFNNEQFF. The DNA of the CDR3 is TGTGCCAGCAGTGCGAGCGGGGGGTTTAACAATGAGCAGTTCTTC.